This TCR beta chain was recovered during a study of T cell repertoires in cytomegalovirus infection. MiXCR, applied by TCRdb to the reads, yields one record per CDR3 protein. The sample lists 300,000 to 450,000 distinct CDR3 sequences, about a sixth occurring once. This clonotype was seen many times. The sequenced sample was PBMCs. The sequence was obtained from a human donor in good health (CMV status not recorded). Some clones in this sample may be carry-over from other donors' samples.

CDR3 amino acids: CASSLTDGETQYF. CDR3 sequence (DNA): TGTGCCAGCAGTCTCACCGACGGGGAGACCCAGTACTTC. The chain recombines TRBV12-3 or TRBV12-4 with TRBJ2-5; D gene uncertain. This CDR3 comprises 13 residues. The V gene lost 5 bases and the J gene lost 5 bases, with 12 bases spanning the gap.